These 21 T cell receptor beta chains share one sample of origin, sequenced in a study of cytomegalovirus exposure and HLA in healthy donors. PCR primers comprised 60 Vbeta and 13 Jbeta primers. TCRdb's copy holds only in-frame clones and misses some; the assay was immunoSEQ multiplex PCR. The sample holds more than 85,000 clones, roughly 82% seen once. Sequenced input: PBMCs. All receptors derive from a woman under 30 in good health and CMV-seronegative.

The CDR3 coding sequence is TGTGCCAGCAGCTTAGCGTCCCGGGTGGCTGGAAACACCATATATTTT. Protein sequence: CASSLASRVAGNTIYF. The chain employs TRBV7-6 and TRBJ1-3; D gene uncertain. In germline, CDR1 is SGHVS, CDR2 FNYEAQ. V lost 0 bases, J lost 2 bases, and 11 bases lay in between. The CDR3 sequence is 16 residues long.

Concerning this clone itself: The same CDR3 also results from other DNA sequences found in this sample. The chain employs TRBV28 and TRBJ2-7; 8 bases align to TRBD2. The CDR3 consists of 14 residues. After removal of 11 bases from V and 0 bases from J, the junction contained 9 bases not matched to a gene. Germline V lookup: CDR1 MDHEN, CDR2 SYDVKM. CDR3 nucleotides: TGTGCCGGGGCGGCCGGGGGGGTCTCCTACGAGCAGTACTTC. This gives the protein CAGAAGGVSYEQYF.

This clone was recorded once. The genes are TRBV20-1 and TRBJ2-7, with D possibly TRBD2 on 6 matching bases. Germline lookup yields CDR1 DFQATT and CDR2 SNEGSKA (reference sequence). V was trimmed by 5 bases and J by 4 bases, leaving 9 bases between them. The CDR3 is 11 amino acids. In nucleotides, the CDR3 is TGCAGTGCTTACCGGGGGTACGAGCAGTACTTC. Encoded protein: CSAYRGYEQYF.

The genes are TRBV2 and TRBJ1-3, with 7 bases lining up with TRBD1. Germline CDR1 reads SNHLY; CDR2 reads FYNNEI. Trimming removed 6 bases from V and 5 bases from J; junction bases left unmatched: 4. The CDR3 runs 13 residues. The CDR3 spells CASSTGARNTIYF. The CDR3 DNA is TGTGCCAGCAGCACAGGGGCCCGAAACACCATATATTTT.

The gene calls are TRBV27 and TRBJ1-1, with D unresolved. This CDR3 spans 13 amino acids. Trimming took off 3 bases at V and 6 bases at J, with 11 bases between the two ends. Germline V CDR1 and CDR2: MNHEY, SMNVEV (reference sequence). The CDR3 bases are TGTGCCAGCAGTTTTGTAGCGAGCCCTGAAGCTTTCTTT. It encodes CASSFVASPEAFF.

In the case of this clone: Compared with germline, one end of the junction differs, possibly owing to a read error. V usage is TRBV7-9 and J usage is TRBJ1-5; D is undetermined. Germline CDR1 SEHNR, CDR2 FQNEAQ (reference sequence). The CDR3 length is 14 residues. CDR3 DNA: TGTTCCAGCAGCTTAGAAGGGAGGCGTCAGCCCCAGCATTTT. Translation: CSSSLEGRRQPQHF.

V and J are TRBV7-2 and TRBJ1-2, with D perhaps TRBD1 (6 bases). This CDR3 has 15 amino acids. Trimming pared 5 bases from V and 4 bases from J, leaving 17 bases between. The germline V gene has CDR1 SGHTA and CDR2 FQGNSA. CDR3 sequence: CASSGGGDIGYGYTF. The CDR3 region has the DNA TGTGCCAGCAGCGGAGGGGGGGACATCGGCTATGGCTACACCTTC. Drawing the rest from reference TRBV7-2 and TRBJ1-2, the complete variable domain is GAGVSQSPSNKVTEKGKDVELRCDPISGHTALYWYRQSLGQGLEFLIYFQGNSAPDKSGLPSDRFSAERTGGSVSTLTIQRTQQEDSAVYLCASSGGGDIGYGYTFGSGTRLTVV.

V is TRBV7-9 and J is TRBJ1-1; 9 positions agree with TRBD1. Per germline, CDR1 SEHNR and CDR2 FQNEAQ (reference sequence). The V gene end was trimmed by 1 base and the J gene end by 7 bases; junction bases not matched to a gene: 10. This CDR3 is built from 16 residues. CDR3 region: CASSLGGDRVKHEAFF. DNA of the CDR3: TGTGCCAGCAGCTTAGGGGGGGACAGGGTAAAGCATGAAGCTTTCTTT.

V is TRBV9 and J is TRBJ1-6; D gene uncertain. V lost 0 bases, J lost 7 bases, and 11 bases lay in between. The CDR3 is made up of 15 amino acids. Germline lookup yields CDR1 SGDLS and CDR2 YYNGEE. The CDR3 DNA is TGTGCCAGCAGCGTAGGATCAGGCTCCAATTCACCCCTCCACTTT. Amino acids: CASSVGSGSNSPLHF.

The chain recombines TRBV4-3 with TRBJ1-3; D is undetermined. Germline lookup yields CDR1 LGHNA and CDR2 YSLEER. The CDR3 extends over 15 amino acids. The V gene lost 0 bases and the J gene lost 4 bases, with 10 bases spanning the gap. The CDR3 coding sequence is TGCGCCAGCAGCCAAGATTGGACTGCGGGAAACACCATATATTTT. Translated, it gives CASSQDWTAGNTIYF.

The chain links TRBV30 to TRBJ2-7; 7 bases fit TRBD2. Germline trimming cut 0 bases from V and 12 bases from J; bases unmatched to any gene: 14. The CDR3 runs to 14 residues. Germline lookup yields CDR1 GTSNPN and CDR2 SVGIG (reference sequence). In nucleotides, the CDR3 is TGTGCCTGGAGTGTACCCTTCCACCCCGGGAGGTTGTACTTC. Protein sequence: CAWSVPFHPGRLYF.

The count of this clone is one. The genes are TRBV4-1 and TRBJ2-5; no clear D. The last part of the DNA fits TRBJ2-7 better; the J call may be wrong. The V gene's germline CDR1 is MGHRA and CDR2 YSYEKL. The CDR3 runs to 13 residues. The CDR3 nucleotides read TGCGCCAGCAGCCAAGGTCCAGGCTACGAGCAGTACTTC. It yields the protein CASSQGPGYEQYF.

The chain carries TRBV7-9 and TRBJ2-1; D gene unclear. Trimming pared 7 bases from V and 0 bases from J, leaving 13 bases between. This CDR3 contains 15 residues. The germline V gene encodes CDR1 SEHNR and CDR2 FQNEAQ (reference sequence). CDR3 sequence reads: CASTQYLNSYNEQFF. The DNA for the CDR3 is TGTGCCAGCACTCAGTACCTCAACTCCTACAATGAGCAGTTCTTC.

The J gene is TRBJ1-1, the V gene TRBV7-6; TRBD1 matches 12 bases. V gave up 1 base and J gave up 1 base; unmatched junction bases: 7. From germline, CDR1 is SGHVS and CDR2 FNYEAQ. This CDR3 region has 18 residues. CDR3 in DNA: TGTGCCAGCAGCTTAGTAGTCGGGACAGGGGGCCGGAACACTGAAGCTTTCTTT. It is translated as CASSLVVGTGGRNTEAFF.

This clone was detected only once. The chain combines TRBV9 with TRBJ1-5; 8 bases align to TRBD1. With V trimmed by 3 bases and J by 0 bases, 2 bases remained unmatched. CDR3 size: 15 residues. Germline assignment: CDR1 SGDLS and CDR2 YYNGEE. CDR3 bases: TGTGCCAGCAGCGCGACAGGGGCTAGCAATCAGCCCCAGCATTTT. It translates to CASSATGASNQPQHF.

The chain couples TRBV29-1 to TRBJ2-7; no definite D call. The germline V gene encodes CDR1 SQVTM and CDR2 ANQGSEA. V was pared by 4 bases and J by 7 bases, with 14 bases between. The CDR3 length is 12 residues. Here the CDR3 reads CSVGSTWREQYF. CDR3 DNA: TGCAGCGTTGGGAGCACATGGCGGGAGCAGTACTTC.

This clone occurred a few times. V is TRBV28 and J is TRBJ2-7; 8 bases line up with TRBD1. The CDR3 length is 17 residues. V shed 3 bases and J 0 bases; nucleotides not matched to a gene: 10. Germline V lookup: CDR1 MDHEN, CDR2 SYDVKM. The CDR3 loop is CASSFGTGGWSSYEQYF. CDR3 in DNA: TGTGCCAGCAGTTTCGGGACAGGAGGATGGAGCTCCTACGAGCAGTACTTC. The full variable domain, in which reference TRBV28 and TRBJ2-7 provide the parts outside the CDR3, is DVKVTQSSRYLVKRTGEKVFLECVQDMDHENMFWYRQDPGLGLRLIYFSYDVKMKEKGDIPEGYSVSREKKERFSLILESASTNQTSMYLCASSFGTGGWSSYEQYFGPGTRLTVT.

This sequence joins TRBV30 and TRBJ2-3, with 10 nucleotides matching TRBD2. V lost 2 bases to trimming and J lost 0 bases; unmatched junction nucleotides: 5. Germline CDR1 reads GTSNPN; CDR2 reads SVGIG (reference sequence). The CDR3 covers 16 residues. CDR3 loop: CAWSRFSGGSTDTQYF. In DNA form, the CDR3 reads TGTGCCTGGAGTCGATTTAGCGGGGGGAGCACAGATACGCAGTATTTT. Together with reference TRBV30 and TRBJ2-3, the CDR3 gives the full variable domain: SQTIHQWPATLVQPVGSPLSLECTVEGTSNPNLYWYRQAAGRGLQLLFYSVGIGQISSEVPQNLSASRPQDRQFILSSKKLLLSDSGFYLCAWSRFSGGSTDTQYFGPGTRLTVL.

This chain joins TRBV4-3 and TRBJ2-2; D not certain. The CDR3 is 16 residues long. Germline CDR1 and CDR2: LGHNA and YSLEER. The ends were cut back, 0 bases at V and 4 bases at J, with 12 bases in the middle. The CDR3 nucleotides are TGCGCCAGCAGCCAAGATCAGGCTGTGGGCACCGGGGAGCTGTTTTTT. This gives the protein CASSQDQAVGTGELFF.

The chain is built from TRBV11-2 and TRBJ2-3, with TRBD2 matching over 10 bases. The CDR3 is made up of 16 amino acids. The ends lost 5 bases at V and 4 bases at J; junction bases unmatched: 9. Germline V lookup: CDR1 SGHAT, CDR2 FQNNGV. The CDR3 sequence: CASSRLAGDPADTQYF. In DNA form, the CDR3 reads TGTGCCAGCAGCAGGCTAGCGGGGGATCCAGCAGATACGCAGTATTTT.

The rearrangement uses TRBV4-3 and TRBJ2-4; a possible D gene is TRBD2 (6 bases). In germline, CDR1 is LGHNA, CDR2 YSLEER. The CDR3 length is 15 residues. V lost 4 bases and J lost 5, with 15 bases in between. The CDR3 is CASSRILAGENIQYF. CDR3 coding DNA: TGCGCCAGCAGCCGGATACTAGCTGGAGAAAACATTCAGTACTTC.